This record covers a single TCR beta chain. One end of the junction does not line up with germline, which may come from a read error. This entry is derived from a study of blood T cell repertoires in COVID-19. Across the study: COVID-19 samples, acute and convalescent, were from the United States, Italy and Spain.

The CDR3 loop spans 13 amino acids. The table came from immunoSEQ multiplex PCR; TCRdb's copy has only in-frame clones and leaves some out. Among 250,000 to 350,000 clones listed, about 85% were seen once. The rearrangement uses TRBV12-3 or TRBV12-4 and TRBJ2-1; 14 nucleotides align to TRBD2. The sample taken for sequencing was PBMCs or T cells enriched from blood (not recorded which). The sequence derives from a woman aged 45-59 years who had recovered from COVID-19. For the CDR3, the DNA is TGTGCCAGCAGTTTAGCGGGACTAGCGGGAGTGGTCTTC. Translation: CASSLAGLAGVVF.